These 15 T cell receptor beta chains originate from one sample sequenced in a study of blood T cell repertoires in COVID-19. Sequencing used immunoSEQ multiplex PCR; TCRdb keeps in-frame clones, though not all of them. This table holds under 150,000 clones, approximately 90% found once. The sequencing sample was made of peripheral blood. The source is a woman in her seventies who had recovered from COVID-19.

This chain uses TRBV5-5 with TRBJ2-5, with 10 bases that match TRBD2. CDR1 is SGHKS, CDR2 YYEKEE, per germline (reference sequence). There are 15 residues in the CDR3. J was trimmed by 5 bases and V by 4 bases; bases with no gene match: 8. The CDR3 DNA is TGTGCCAGCAGCCCGAGACTGACTAGCGGGGAGACCCAGTACTTC. Amino acids: CASSPRLTSGETQYF.

The chain employs TRBV5-1 and TRBJ1-5; a possible D gene is TRBD1 (5 bases). V lost 0 bases, J lost 0 bases, and 10 bases lay in between. Germline V lookup: CDR1 SGHRS, CDR2 YFSETQ. This CDR3 has 16 residues. As DNA, the CDR3 is TGCGCCAGCAGCTTGGGAGTCGGGGGTAGCAATCAGCCCCAGCATTTT. Protein product: CASSLGVGGSNQPQHF.

V and J are TRBV6-5 and TRBJ2-5; 14 nucleotides line up with TRBD2. The CDR3 sequence is 15 residues long. Trimming at V came to 6 bases and at J to 4 bases, leaving 4 bases not matched to a gene. Germline lookup yields CDR1 MNHEY and CDR2 SVGAGI. CDR3 protein: CASRMTSGGGETQYF. CDR3 in DNA: TGTGCCAGCAGGATGACTAGCGGGGGGGGAGAGACCCAGTACTTC.

V is TRBV27 and J is TRBJ2-1; weak D call: TRBD1 (5 bases). This CDR3 contains 13 residues. CDR1 and CDR2 from the germline V gene are MNHEY and SMNVEV (reference sequence). V was trimmed by 3 bases and J by 4 bases, leaving 7 bases between them. This CDR3 is CASSFQGYNEQFF. CDR3 in DNA: TGTGCCAGCAGTTTCCAGGGTTACAATGAGCAGTTCTTC.

V usage is TRBV7-2 and J usage is TRBJ1-3; 7 nucleotides match TRBD1. The CDR3 has 17 residues. Germline V gene lookup returns CDR1 SGHTA and CDR2 FQGNSA. V trimming: 5 bases; J trimming: 0 bases; junction bases outside the gene matches: 10. CDR3 protein: CASSGTPTGLSGNTIYF. CDR3 nucleotides: TGTGCCAGCAGCGGGACCCCGACAGGGCTCTCTGGAAACACCATATATTTT.

The chain recombines TRBV27 with TRBJ1-1, with D hard to call. CDR1 MNHEY and CDR2 SMNVEV come from the germline V gene (reference sequence). The CDR3 is 13 amino acids. V was clipped by 4 bases and J by 1 base, with 7 bases between them. CDR3 protein: CASSYNRNTEAFF. The CDR3 DNA sequence: TGTGCCAGCAGTTACAACCGGAACACTGAAGCTTTCTTT.

The rearrangement joins TRBV9 to TRBJ1-2; 10 bases line up with TRBD1. This CDR3 region has 15 residues. J gave up 6 bases and V 6 bases, and 11 bases lay outside the gene matches. In germline, CDR1 is SGDLS, CDR2 YYNGEE. Written as DNA, the CDR3 is TGTGCCAGCACCCCCCCGGGACAGGGGATTGATGGCTACACCTTC. Its protein product is CASTPPGQGIDGYTF.

The chain links TRBV11-2 to TRBJ2-3; the D is unclear. Germline CDR1 is SGHAT and CDR2 is FQNNGV. V gave up 1 base and J gave up 7 bases, with 12 bases separating them. This CDR3 has 14 amino acids. The CDR3 is CASSLAGPYHTQYF. DNA of the CDR3: TGTGCCAGCAGCTTAGCTGGGCCTTATCATACGCAGTATTTT. Complete variable domain (other parts from reference TRBV11-2 and TRBJ2-3): EAGVAQSPRYKIIEKRQSVAFWCNPISGHATLYWYQQILGQGPKLLIQFQNNGVVDDSQLPKDRFSAERLKGVDSTLKIQPAKLEDSAVYLCASSLAGPYHTQYFGPGTRLTVL.

The chain uses TRBV29-1 and TRBJ2-1, with a possible D match to TRBD1 (7 bases). The CDR3 has 16 residues. Deletions cut 7 bases from V and 4 bases from J, with 23 bases between. Germline lookup yields CDR1 SQVTM and CDR2 ANQGSEA. CDR3 sequence reads: CSAPGGGGEGYNEQFF. The CDR3 region has the DNA TGCAGCGCCCCAGGTGGAGGGGGCGAGGGATACAATGAGCAGTTCTTC.

The V gene is TRBV10-3, the J gene TRBJ1-1; 10 nucleotides agree with TRBD1. V lost 4 bases and J lost 4; bases outside the gene matches: 0. CDR3 length equals 13 residues. The germline CDR1 and CDR2 sequences are ENHRY and SYGVKD. The CDR3 is CAISGTGGTEAFF. The CDR3 DNA reads as TGTGCCATCAGTGGGACAGGGGGCACTGAAGCTTTCTTT.

V usage is TRBV18 and J usage is TRBJ2-6; TRBD2 aligns across 7 bases. There are 15 residues in the CDR3. The trim removed 2 bases at V and 2 bases at J, leaving 0 bases unmatched. The germline V gene encodes CDR1 KGHSH and CDR2 LQKENI. The CDR3 spells CASSPGTTGANVLTF. CDR3 bases: TGTGCCAGCTCACCAGGGACTACTGGGGCCAACGTCCTGACTTTC.

The J gene is TRBJ1-1, the V gene TRBV6-1; D is ambiguous. The CDR3 loop spans 14 amino acids. Per the germline V gene, CDR1 is MNHNS and CDR2 is SASEGT. V lost 3 bases to trimming and J lost 4 bases, with 12 bases between them. The CDR3 coding sequence is TGTGCCAGCAGTGACGATAGACGGGGCACTGAAGCTTTCTTT. The encoded protein is CASSDDRRGTEAFF.

The V gene is TRBV6-5, the J gene TRBJ1-4; a possible D gene is TRBD1 (6 bases). CDR1 MNHEY and CDR2 SVGAGI come from the germline V gene. The CDR3 covers 14 residues. Trimming stripped 8 bases from V and 8 bases from J, with 18 bases between. This CDR3 is CASSSGRGVEKLFF. CDR3 DNA: TGTGCCAGCTCGTCGGGGAGGGGGGTGGAAAAACTGTTTTTT.

The chain carries TRBV10-2 and TRBJ2-7, with TRBD2 matching over 9 bases. Germline CDR1 and CDR2: WSHSY and SAAADI. V lost 8 bases and J lost 6; bases outside the gene matches: 14. This CDR3 spans 15 amino acids. CDR3 loop: CASLRSSGGLGEQYF. The DNA of the CDR3 is TGCGCCAGCTTGAGGAGTAGCGGGGGCCTAGGCGAGCAGTACTTC.

This clone has just a few counts. The gene calls are TRBV7-9 and TRBJ2-7; the D gene is possibly TRBD2 (6 bases). Between the trimmed V and J ends, which lost 1 base and 3 bases, there was a span of 13 bases. This CDR3 spans 15 amino acids. In germline, CDR1 is SEHNR, CDR2 FQNEAQ (reference sequence). As DNA, the CDR3 is TGTGCCAGCAGCTTAGTGGGAGGCAGAAACTACGAGCAGTACTTC. Its protein product is CASSLVGGRNYEQYF. The full variable domain, rest sourced from reference TRBV7-9 and TRBJ2-7, is DTGVSQNPRHKITKRGQNVTFRCDPISEHNRLYWYRQTLGQGPEFLTYFQNEAQLEKSRLLSDRFSAERPKGSFSTLEIQRTEQGDSAMYLCASSLVGGRNYEQYFGPGTRLTVT.